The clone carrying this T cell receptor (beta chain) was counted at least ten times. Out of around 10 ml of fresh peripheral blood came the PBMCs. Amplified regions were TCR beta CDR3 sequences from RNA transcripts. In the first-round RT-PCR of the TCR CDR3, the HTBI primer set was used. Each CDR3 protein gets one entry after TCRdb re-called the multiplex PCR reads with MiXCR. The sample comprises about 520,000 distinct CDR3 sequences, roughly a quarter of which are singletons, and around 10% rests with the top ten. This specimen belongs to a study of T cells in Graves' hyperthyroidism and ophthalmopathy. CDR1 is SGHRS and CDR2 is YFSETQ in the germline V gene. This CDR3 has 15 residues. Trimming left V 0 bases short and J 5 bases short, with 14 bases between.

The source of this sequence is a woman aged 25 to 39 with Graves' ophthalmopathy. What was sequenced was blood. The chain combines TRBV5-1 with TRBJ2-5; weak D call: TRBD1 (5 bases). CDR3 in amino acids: CASSLEWGRVETQYF. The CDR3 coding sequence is TGCGCCAGCAGCTTGGAATGGGGCAGGGTGGAGACCCAGTACTTC.